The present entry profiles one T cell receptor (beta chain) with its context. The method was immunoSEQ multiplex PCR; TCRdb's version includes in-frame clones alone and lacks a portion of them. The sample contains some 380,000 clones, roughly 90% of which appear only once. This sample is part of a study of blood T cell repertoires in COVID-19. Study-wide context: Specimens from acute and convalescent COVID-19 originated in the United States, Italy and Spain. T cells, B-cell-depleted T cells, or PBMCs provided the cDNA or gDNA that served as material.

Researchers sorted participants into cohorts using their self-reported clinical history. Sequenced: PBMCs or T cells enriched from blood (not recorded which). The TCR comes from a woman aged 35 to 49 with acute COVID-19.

The CDR3 DNA is TGTGCCAGCAGCTCAGGGTCGCCGTTCGGAGGCTACACCTTC. Protein sequence: CASSSGSPFGGYTF. This rearrangement joins TRBV7-9 to TRBJ1-2, with a tentative D call TRBD1 (5 bases). The V gene lost 4 bases and the J gene lost 8 bases, with 17 bases spanning the gap. Germline V gene lookup returns CDR1 SEHNR and CDR2 FQNEAQ (reference sequence). The CDR3 sequence is 14 residues long.